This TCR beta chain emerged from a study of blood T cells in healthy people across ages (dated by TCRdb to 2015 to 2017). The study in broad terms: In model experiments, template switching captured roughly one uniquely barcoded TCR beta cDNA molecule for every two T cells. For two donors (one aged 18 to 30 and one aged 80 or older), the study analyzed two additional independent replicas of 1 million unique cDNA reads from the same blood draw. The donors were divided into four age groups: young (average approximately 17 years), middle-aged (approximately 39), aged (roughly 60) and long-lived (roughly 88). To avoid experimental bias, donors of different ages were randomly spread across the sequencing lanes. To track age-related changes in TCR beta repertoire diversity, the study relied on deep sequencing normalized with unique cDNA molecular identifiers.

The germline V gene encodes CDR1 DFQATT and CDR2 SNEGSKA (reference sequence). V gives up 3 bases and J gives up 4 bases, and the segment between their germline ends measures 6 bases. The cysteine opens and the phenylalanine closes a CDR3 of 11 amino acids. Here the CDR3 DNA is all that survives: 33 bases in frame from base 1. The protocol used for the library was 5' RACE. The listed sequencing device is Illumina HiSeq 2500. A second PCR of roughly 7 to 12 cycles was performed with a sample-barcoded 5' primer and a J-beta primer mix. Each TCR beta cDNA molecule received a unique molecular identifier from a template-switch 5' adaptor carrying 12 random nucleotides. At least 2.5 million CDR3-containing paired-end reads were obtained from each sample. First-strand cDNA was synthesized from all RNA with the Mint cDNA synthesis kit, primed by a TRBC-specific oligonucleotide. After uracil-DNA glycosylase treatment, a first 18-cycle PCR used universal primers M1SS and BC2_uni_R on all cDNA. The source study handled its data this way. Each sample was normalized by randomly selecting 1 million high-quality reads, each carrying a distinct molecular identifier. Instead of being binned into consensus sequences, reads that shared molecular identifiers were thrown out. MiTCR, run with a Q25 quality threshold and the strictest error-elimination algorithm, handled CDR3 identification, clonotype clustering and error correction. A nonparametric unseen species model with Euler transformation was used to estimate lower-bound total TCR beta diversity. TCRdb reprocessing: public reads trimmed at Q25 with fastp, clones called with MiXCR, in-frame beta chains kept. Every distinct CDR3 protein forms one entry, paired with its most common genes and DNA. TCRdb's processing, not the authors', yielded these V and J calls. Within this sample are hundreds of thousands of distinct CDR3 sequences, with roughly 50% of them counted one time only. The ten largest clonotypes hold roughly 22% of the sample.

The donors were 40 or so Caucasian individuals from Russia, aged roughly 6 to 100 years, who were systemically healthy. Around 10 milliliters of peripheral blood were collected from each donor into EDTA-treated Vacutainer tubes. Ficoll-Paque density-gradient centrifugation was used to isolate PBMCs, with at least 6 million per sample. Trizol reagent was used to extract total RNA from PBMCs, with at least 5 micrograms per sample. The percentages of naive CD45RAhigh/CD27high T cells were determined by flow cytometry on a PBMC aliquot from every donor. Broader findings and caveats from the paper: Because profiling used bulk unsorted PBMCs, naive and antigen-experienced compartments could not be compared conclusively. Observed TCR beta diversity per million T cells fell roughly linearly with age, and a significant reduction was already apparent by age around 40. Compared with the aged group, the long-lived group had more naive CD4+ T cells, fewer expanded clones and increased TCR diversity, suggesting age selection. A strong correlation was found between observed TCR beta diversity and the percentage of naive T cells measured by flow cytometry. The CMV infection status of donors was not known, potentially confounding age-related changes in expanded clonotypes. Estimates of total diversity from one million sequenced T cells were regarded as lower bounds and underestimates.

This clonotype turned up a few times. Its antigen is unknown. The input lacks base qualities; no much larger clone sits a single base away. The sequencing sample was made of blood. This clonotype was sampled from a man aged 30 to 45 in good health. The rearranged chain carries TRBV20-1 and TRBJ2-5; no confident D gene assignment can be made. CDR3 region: CSARMRETQYF. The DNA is TGCAGTGCTAGGATGCGAGAGACCCAGTACTTC.